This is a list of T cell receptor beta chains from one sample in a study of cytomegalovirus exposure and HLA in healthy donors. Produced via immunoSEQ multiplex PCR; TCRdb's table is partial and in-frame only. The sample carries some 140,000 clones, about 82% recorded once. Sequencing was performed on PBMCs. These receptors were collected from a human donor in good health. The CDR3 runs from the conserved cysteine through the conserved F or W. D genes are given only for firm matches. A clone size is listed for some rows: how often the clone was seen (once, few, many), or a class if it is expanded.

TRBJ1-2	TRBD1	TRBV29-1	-	TGCAGCGTTGGAATAGGGGGCTCCTATGGCTACACCTTC	CSVGIGGSYGYTF
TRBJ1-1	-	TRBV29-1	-	TGCAGCGTTGAAGGGACAGTAAGAACGAACACTGAAGCTTTCTTT	CSVEGTVRTNTEAFF
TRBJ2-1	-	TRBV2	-	TGTGCCAGCAGTGAAGGCAGGGTTTCTTTGTATGAGCAGTTCTTC	CASSEGRVSLYEQFF
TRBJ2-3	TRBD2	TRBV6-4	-	TGTGCCAGCAGTGCCGGGGGGGCCACAGATACGCAGTATTTT	CASSAGGATDTQYF
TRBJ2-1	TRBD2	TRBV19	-	TGTGCCAGTAGTATAGGGGTAGCGGGGGGCTACAATGAGCAGTTCTTC	CASSIGVAGGYNEQFF
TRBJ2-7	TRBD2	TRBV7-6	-	TGTGCCAGCAGCTCGCGGACTAGCGTGAACGAGCAGTACTTC	CASSSRTSVNEQYF
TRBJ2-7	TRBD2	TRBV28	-	TGTGCCAGCACCTCCGGGAGCGGGAAGAGCGACTACGAGCAGTACTTC	CASTSGSGKSDYEQYF
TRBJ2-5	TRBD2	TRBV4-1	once	TGCGCCAGCAGCTCAGGATGGGGGGGGCAAGAGACCCAGTACTTC	CASSSGWGGQETQYF
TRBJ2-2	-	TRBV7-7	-	TGTGCTAGCAGCTTAGCCGCGGGGTTTAGCACCGGGGAGCTGTTTTTT	CASSLAAGFSTGELFF
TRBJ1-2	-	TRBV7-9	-	TGTGCCAGCAGCCCGGACAGCCCCCTGGGGGGCTACACCTTC	CASSPDSPLGGYTF
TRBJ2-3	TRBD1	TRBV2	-	TGTGCCAGCAGGAGACAGGGATTGTCCACAGATACGCAGTATTTT	CASRRQGLSTDTQYF
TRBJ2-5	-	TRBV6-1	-	TGTGCCAGCAGTGCAGTGGACAGTGGGACCAGGGAGACCCAGTACTTC	CASSAVDSGTRETQYF
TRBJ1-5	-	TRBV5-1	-	TGCGCCAGCAGCTTGGCCCTAAATCAGCCCCAGCATTTT	CASSLALNQPQHF
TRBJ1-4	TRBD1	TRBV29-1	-	TGCAGCGTAACACAGGGGGTGGGAAAACTGTTTTTT	CSVTQGVGKLFF
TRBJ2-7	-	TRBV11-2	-	TGTGCCAGCAGCTTAGCAGGGGGGATCGACGAGCAGTACTTC	CASSLAGGIDEQYF
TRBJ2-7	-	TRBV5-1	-	TGCGCCAGCAGCTTCGACACCACCTACGAGCAGTACTTC	CASSFDTTYEQYF
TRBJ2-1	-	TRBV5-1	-	TGCGCCAGCAGCTTGGTTCGGGGGGCCAGGGATGAGCAGTTCTTC	CASSLVRGARDEQFF
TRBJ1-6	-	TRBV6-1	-	TGTGCCAGCAGTGTTGCTTCGGGGGCACCCCTCCACTTT	CASSVASGAPLHF
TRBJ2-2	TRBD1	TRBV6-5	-	TGTGCCAGCAGGACAGGGGGCGGCAACACCGGGGAGCTGTTTTTT	CASRTGGGNTGELFF
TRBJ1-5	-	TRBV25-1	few	TGTGCCAGCAGTGACCTAACCCGGAATCAGCCCCAGCATTTT	CASSDLTRNQPQHF
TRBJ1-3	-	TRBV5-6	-	TGTGCCAGCAGCCTAGGAACGGGCTCTGGAAACACCATATATTTT	CASSLGTGSGNTIYF
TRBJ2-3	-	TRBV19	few	TGTGCCAGTAGTATACTAGCTGATACGCAGTATTTT	CASSILADTQYF
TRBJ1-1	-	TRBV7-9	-	TGTGCCAGCAGCCCGCCACAGGGAAGCACTGAAGCTTTCTTT	CASSPPQGSTEAFF
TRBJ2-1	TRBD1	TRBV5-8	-	TGTGCCAGCAGCTTGTGGGACAGGGGTCACAATGAGCAGTTCTTC	CASSLWDRGHNEQFF
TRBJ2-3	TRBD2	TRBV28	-	TGTGCCAGCAGTTATCCCTACCGGGAGGGCCGTTTTCAAGATACGCAGTATTTT	CASSYPYREGRFQDTQYF
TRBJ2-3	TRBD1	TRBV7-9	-	TGTGCCAGCAGCCTAACAGGGGAGACAGATACGCAGTATTTT	CASSLTGETDTQYF
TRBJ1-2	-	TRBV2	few	TGTGCCAGCAACCCAGACTATGGCTACACCTTC	CASNPDYGYTF
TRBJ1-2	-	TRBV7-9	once	TGTGCCACCATAAGTCGGGGACAAATAACTTCTAACTATGGCTACACCTTC	CATISRGQITSNYGYTF
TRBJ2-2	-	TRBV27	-	TGTGCCAGCAGTTCTTATACCGGGGAGCTGTTTTTT	CASSSYTGELFF
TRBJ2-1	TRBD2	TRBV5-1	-	TGCGCCAGCAGCCCACCCGGGACTAGCAAAGCAAGTGAGCAGTTCTTC	CASSPPGTSKASEQFF
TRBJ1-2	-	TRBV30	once	TGTGCCTGGAGTGTACGCCCAACTGTATATGGCTACACCTTC	CAWSVRPTVYGYTF
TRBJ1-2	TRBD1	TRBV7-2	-	TGTGCCAGCAGCTTAGGTTCGGGACAGCTATATGGCTACACCTTC	CASSLGSGQLYGYTF
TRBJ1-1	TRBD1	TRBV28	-	TGTGCCAGCAGCCCCTCGACAGGGGGGAACACTGAAGCTTTCTTT	CASSPSTGGNTEAFF
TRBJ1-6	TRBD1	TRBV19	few	TGTGCCAGTACTTCCAAGGGACAGGGTAATTCACCCCTCCACTTT	CASTSKGQGNSPLHF
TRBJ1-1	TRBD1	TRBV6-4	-	TGTGCCAGCAGTATGACAGGGGGCTTAAACACTGAAGCTTTCTTT	CASSMTGGLNTEAFF
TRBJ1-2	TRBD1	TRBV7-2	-	TGTGCCAGCAGCTTAGAAGGCAGGGGGCTTGGCTACACCTTC	CASSLEGRGLGYTF
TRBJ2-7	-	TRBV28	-	TGTGCCAGCAGCCGGGGATTCAGGTTCTACGAGCAGTACTTC	CASSRGFRFYEQYF
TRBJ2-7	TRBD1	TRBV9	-	TGTGCCAGCAGCGGACAGGGGGCGACCTACGAGCAGTACTTC	CASSGQGATYEQYF
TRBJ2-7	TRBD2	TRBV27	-	TGTGCCAGCATCTCCTGGACTAGCGGGAAGACCTACGAGCAGTACTTC	CASISWTSGKTYEQYF